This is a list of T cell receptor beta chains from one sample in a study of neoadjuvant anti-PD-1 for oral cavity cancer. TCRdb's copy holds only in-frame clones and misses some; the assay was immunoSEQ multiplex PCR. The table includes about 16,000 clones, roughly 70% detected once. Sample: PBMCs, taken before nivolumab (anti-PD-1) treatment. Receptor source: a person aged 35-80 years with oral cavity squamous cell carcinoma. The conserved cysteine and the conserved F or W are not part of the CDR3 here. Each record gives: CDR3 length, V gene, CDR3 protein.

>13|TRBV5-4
ASSTRDSGRETQY
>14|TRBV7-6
ASSPSGTSLYNEQF
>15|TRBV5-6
ASSSTVYANSGNTIY
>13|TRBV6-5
ASSYAGPGPTEAF
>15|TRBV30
AWSGGRASTTNTEAF
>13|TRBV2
ASSERNRGSNEQF
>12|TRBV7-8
ASSDGSSINEQF
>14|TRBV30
AWSVLWETGTDTQY
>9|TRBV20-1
SARDGGEQF
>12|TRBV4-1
ASSQREGVGGYT
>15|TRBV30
AWSSPTLGATNEKLF
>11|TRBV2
ASSKTSPGELF
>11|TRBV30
AWSEAGSTEAF
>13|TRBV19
ASSITARNGNTIY
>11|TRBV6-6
ASSLQGNTEAF
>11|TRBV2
ASSAGVGNTIY
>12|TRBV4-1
ASSPGQGSYEQY
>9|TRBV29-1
SVLTTDTQY
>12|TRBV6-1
ASPAWAGGTEAF
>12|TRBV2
ASSERLTPGEQF
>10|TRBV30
AWSVPGGKLF
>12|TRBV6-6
ASNLSGRAYEQY
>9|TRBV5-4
ASSSLGEQY
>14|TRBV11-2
ASSSRLAGVSYEQY
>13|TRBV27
ASSLGLAAYNEQF
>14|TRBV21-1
ASSKRLQGSYNEQF
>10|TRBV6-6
ASAHPQDTIY
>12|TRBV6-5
ASRRQAANYGYT
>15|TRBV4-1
ASSQDGGGYSNQPQH
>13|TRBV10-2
ASSESRQDNQPQH
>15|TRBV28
ASSSVQTPSSYNEQF
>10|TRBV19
ASSMGNTEAF
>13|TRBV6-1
ASSDGGTGNTEAF
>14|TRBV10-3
AIGQGPGGHTGELF
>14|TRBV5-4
ASSLESQGAYNEQF
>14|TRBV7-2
ASSWPPGQVYNEQF
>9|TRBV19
ASSIAGAQY
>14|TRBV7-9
ASSFDPAQGANVLT
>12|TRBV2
ASSSGQRYEKLF
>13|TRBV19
ASRSGTASGNTIY
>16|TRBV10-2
ASSEPTGLGGSYNEQF
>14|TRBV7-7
ASSLGSGQAQETQY